This record concerns one TCR beta chain sequence. Its specificity is not known. With 8 bases removed from V and 5 bases from J, the gap between germline ends came to 24 bases. Looked up from germline, CDR1 is MNHEY and CDR2 is SMNVEV (reference sequence). The CDR3 totals 16 residues. These data come from a study of T cells in Graves' hyperthyroidism and ophthalmopathy. Overall study: Pretreatment peripheral blood was obtained at initial diagnosis.

Findings and caveats of the study: Appearing also in blood were most of the thyroid clonotypes expanded above 0.001.

Amplified regions were TCR beta CDR3 sequences from RNA transcripts. HTBI primers drove first-round RT-PCR of the TCR CDR3. Each CDR3 protein gets one entry after TCRdb re-called the multiplex PCR reads with MiXCR. The sample carries fewer than 650,000 distinct CDR3 sequences, roughly 14% recorded once. This TCR derives from a woman aged 40-49 years with Graves' ophthalmopathy. The chain carries TRBV27 and TRBJ2-5, with D possibly called TRBD1 or TRBD2 (7 bases each). The specimen was blood. This CDR3 is CASSTLGQGGEETQYF. The CDR3 nucleotides read TGTGCCAGCTCCACTCTAGGGCAGGGGGGGGAGGAGACCCAGTACTTC.